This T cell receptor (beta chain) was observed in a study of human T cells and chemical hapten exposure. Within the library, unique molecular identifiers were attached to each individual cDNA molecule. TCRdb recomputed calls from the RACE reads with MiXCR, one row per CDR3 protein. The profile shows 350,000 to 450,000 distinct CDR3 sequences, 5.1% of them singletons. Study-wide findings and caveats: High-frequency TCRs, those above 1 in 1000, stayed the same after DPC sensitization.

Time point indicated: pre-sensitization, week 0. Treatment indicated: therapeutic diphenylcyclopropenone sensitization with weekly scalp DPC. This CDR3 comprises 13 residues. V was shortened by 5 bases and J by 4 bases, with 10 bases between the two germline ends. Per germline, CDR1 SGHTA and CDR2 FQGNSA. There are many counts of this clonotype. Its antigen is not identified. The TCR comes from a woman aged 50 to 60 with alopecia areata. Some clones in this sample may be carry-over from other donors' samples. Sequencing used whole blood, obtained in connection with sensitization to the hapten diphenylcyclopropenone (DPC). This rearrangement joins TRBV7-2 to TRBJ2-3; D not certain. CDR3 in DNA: TGTGCCAGCAGCCCGGAGATCGCAGATACGCAGTATTTT. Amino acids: CASSPEIADTQYF.